This T cell receptor beta chain was captured by sequencing in a study of HIV-infected patients and healthy controls. Study conclusions and caveats: MAIT alpha-chain CDR3s were frequent in healthy controls, depleted in HIV+.

No cell fractionation was done, so the repertoire covers all unsorted peripheral blood T cells. 400 to 550 ng RNA was reverse transcribed with alpha and beta constant-region primers. Each of the alpha and beta chains got its own library through chain-specific third strand synthesis with indices. One primer pair amplified all rearrangements per chain; each cDNA got molecular barcodes. Ligation attached cDNA to a 5' RACE adapter that carried a random hexamer and SP2 site. TCRdb analysed the 5' RACE reads with MiXCR anew, one entry per CDR3 protein. The sample contains around 10,000 distinct CDR3 sequences, around 7% of which appear only once. In this sample, this clonotype turned up a few times. Its matching antigen is unknown. The CDR3 runs 13 residues. CDR1 and CDR2 (germline): SQVTM, ANQGSEA. Deletions cut 5 bases from V and 6 bases from J, with 16 bases between.

The rearrangement uses TRBV29-1 and TRBJ1-2; D perhaps matches TRBD1 (5 bases). Specimen: blood, collected before antiretroviral therapy. This clonotype was obtained from an adult with HIV infection. The CDR3: CSVLGQGGDGYTF. In DNA, the CDR3 is TGCAGCGTTTTAGGGCAGGGAGGCGATGGCTACACCTTC.